This TCR beta chain originates from a study of beta chain features in type 1 diabetes. A note on this clone: As yet, its antigen is unknown.

General study findings and limits: Shorter TCRB CDR3s, moderately but significantly so, marked every one of the four CD4+ subsets in Type 1 diabetes patients. PCR could preferentially amplify shorter templates, alike in patients and controls. Any HLA-type effect on TCRB rearrangement remained unresolved here.

Trimming took off 0 bases at V and 8 bases at J, with 13 bases between the two ends. From germline, CDR1 is MGHRA and CDR2 YSYEKL. This CDR3 has 14 amino acids. Every bit of the isolated RNA underwent reverse transcription, so sequencing read expressed TCRB transcripts. TCRdb keeps only in-frame clones here, not all; method: immunoSEQ multiplex PCR. This sample carries under 300,000 clones, around 13% of them seen once, and the ten largest clones take just under 0.02%. The source material was naive CD4+ T cells from blood. The sequence was obtained from a man aged 25-45 years with type 1 diabetes. The V call is TRBV4-1, the J call TRBJ1-2; D is perhaps TRBD1 (6 bases). CDR3 nucleotides: TGCGCCAGCAGCCAAGATGGGGGCAGGGTAGGCTACACCTTC. Protein sequence: CASSQDGGRVGYTF.